These T cell receptor beta chains were read from a single sample in a study of cytomegalovirus exposure and HLA in healthy donors. Clones were read by immunoSEQ multiplex PCR, and TCRdb kept only the in-frame ones, dropping some. The table has 100,000 to 150,000 clones, around 68% seen once. The sample taken for sequencing was PBMCs. The receptors were gathered from a man in his forties in good health and CMV-seropositive. Each CDR3 is given with its conserved first and last residue. D genes are given only for firm matches. Clone size is shown for a subset of rows, as once, few, many or a class of expanded clone.

TGTGCCAGCGGGGAAGGACAGGGGAGAGAAGCTTTCTTT,CASGEGQGREAFF,TRBV28,TRBD1,TRBJ1-1,.
TGTGCCAGCAGCGTTGGGGGACCGGGGGAGCGGTACTTC,CASSVGGPGERYF,TRBV9,.,TRBJ2-7,.
TGTGCCAGCAGTGAAGAGCAAGCCTACAATGAGCAGTTCTTC,CASSEEQAYNEQFF,TRBV6-1,.,TRBJ2-1,.
TGTGCCAGCAGCTTTGCGGCGGCCCCGTACCAAGAGACCCAGTACTTC,CASSFAAAPYQETQYF,TRBV7-8,.,TRBJ2-5,.
TGTGCCAGCAGTTCAGATACAGGGGTGGATCAGCCCCAGCATTTT,CASSSDTGVDQPQHF,TRBV27,TRBD1,TRBJ1-5,once
TGTGCCAGCAGTCTACAGGGAAGCAATCAGCCCCAGCATTTT,CASSLQGSNQPQHF,TRBV27,.,TRBJ1-5,.
TGTGCCAGCAGCTTGTTGGGGGGAAAGAACACCGGGGAGCTGTTTTTT,CASSLLGGKNTGELFF,TRBV5-6,.,TRBJ2-2,.
TGCGCCAGCAGGGGGACAGGGGGTCCAGATACGCAGTATTTT,CASRGTGGPDTQYF,TRBV5-1,TRBD1,TRBJ2-3,.
TGTGCCAGCAGTATGCCCGGGACAGGGCGGACTGAAGCTTTCTTT,CASSMPGTGRTEAFF,TRBV6-1,TRBD1,TRBJ1-1,.
TGTGCCAGCAGCCCTTTGTGGGGGGGTCGCTCAGATACGCAGTATTTT,CASSPLWGGRSDTQYF,TRBV11-2,TRBD2,TRBJ2-3,.
TGCGCCAGCAGCTTGGCCGGACAGGGAGCGGAAGCTTTCTTT,CASSLAGQGAEAFF,TRBV5-1,TRBD1,TRBJ1-1,once
TGTGCCTGGCCTGGCCTGGGCCTCGATAATTCACCCCTCCACTTT,CAWPGLGLDNSPLHF,TRBV30,.,TRBJ1-6,.
TGCAGCGTTCCCACGGGACAGTTGGAAAATGAGCAGTTCTTC,CSVPTGQLENEQFF,TRBV29-1,TRBD1,TRBJ2-1,.
TGTGCCAGCAGCCGCGCAGTAGCCGCTTATGGCTACACCTTC,CASSRAVAAYGYTF,TRBV7-2,.,TRBJ1-2,.